This entry is about one T cell receptor (beta chain). The data originate from a study of CXCR3-negative and CXCR3-positive naive CD8 T cells. UMI-labeled 5' RACE yielded the TRB cDNA libraries. No DNA is given; TCRdb re-called the 5' RACE reads and lists each CDR3 protein once. This listing includes about 82,000 distinct CDR3 sequences. CDR1 DFQATT and CDR2 SNEGSKA come from the germline V gene (reference sequence). The length of the CDR3 is 16 residues. Sequencing input: naive CXCR3- CD8+ T cells from blood. As to subset: CD45RO-CCR7+CD27+CD95- naive CD8+ T cells lacking CXCR3 (TNR3-). The receptor's source is a human donor in good health. Some clones in this sample may be carry-over from other donors' samples. The rearrangement uses TRBV20-1 and TRBJ2-1; no DNA is available, so the TRBD1 call from TCRdb remains unchecked. This CDR3 is CSARDRGWKNYNEQFF.